This record looks at one T cell receptor (beta chain) sequence and its context. Its antigen is unknown. The sample originates from a study of radiotherapy plus CTLA-4 blockade in lung cancer. Study information: There were objective responses in 15% to 20% of patients, and roughly 32% had disease control. The study's findings and limits: Early clonal dynamics of blood T cells, together with interferon-beta, were reported as the best response predictor. Radiotherapy was combined with ipilimumab, and tumor-derived TCR clones then expanded in blood.

CTLA-4 blockade with ipilimumab, together with focal radiation, was given to patients with chemo-refractory metastatic non-small-cell lung cancer. Data came from immunoSEQ multiplex PCR; TCRdb stores just in-frame clones and leaves some out. There are some 66,000 clones in the sample; over 75% occur only once, and less than 5% lies in the top ten. The CDR3 runs to 17 residues. Trimming cost V 3 bases and J 0 bases; bases outside gene matches: 5. Germline V gives CDR1 LNHDA, CDR2 SQIVND (reference sequence). Source: peripheral blood, taken from a patient treated with radiotherapy plus ipilimumab. The TCR was taken from a human donor with non-small cell lung cancer who had a partial response to radiotherapy plus ipilimumab. The chain is built from TRBV19 and TRBJ2-7; TRBD2 matches at 13 bases. CDR3 in DNA: TGTGCCAGTAGTATCGGGACTAGCGGGATCAGCTCCTACGAGCAGTACTTC. It translates to CASSIGTSGISSYEQYF.